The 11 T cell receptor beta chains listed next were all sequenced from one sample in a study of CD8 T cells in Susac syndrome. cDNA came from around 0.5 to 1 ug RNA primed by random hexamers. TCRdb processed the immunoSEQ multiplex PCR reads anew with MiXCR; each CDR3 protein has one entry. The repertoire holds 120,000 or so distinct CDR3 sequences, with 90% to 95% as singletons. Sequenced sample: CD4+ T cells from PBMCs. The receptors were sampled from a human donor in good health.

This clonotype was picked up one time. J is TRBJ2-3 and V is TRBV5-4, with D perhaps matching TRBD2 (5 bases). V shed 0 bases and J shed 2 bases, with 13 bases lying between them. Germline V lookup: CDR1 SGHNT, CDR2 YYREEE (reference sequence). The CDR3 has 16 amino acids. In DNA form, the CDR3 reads TGTGCCAGCAGCTTGGGTACCGGAGGTCCCACAGATACGCAGTATTTT. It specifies CASSLGTGGPTDTQYF.

Written as DNA, the CDR3 is TGCGCCAGCAGCGCGACTGGAGGGGCGGAAAACATTCAGTACTTC. It specifies CASSATGGAENIQYF. The rearrangement uses TRBV5-1 and TRBJ2-4, with D perhaps matching TRBD2 (6 bases). Per germline, CDR1 SGHRS and CDR2 YFSETQ. The CDR3 loop spans 15 amino acids. V was pared by 4 bases and J by 5 bases, with 16 bases between.

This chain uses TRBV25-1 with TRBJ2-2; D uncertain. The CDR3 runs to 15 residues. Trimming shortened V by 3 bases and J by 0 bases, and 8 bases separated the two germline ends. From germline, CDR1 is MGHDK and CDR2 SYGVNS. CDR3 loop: CASSDAVTNTGELFF. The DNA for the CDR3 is TGTGCCAGCAGTGATGCAGTGACGAACACCGGGGAGCTGTTTTTT. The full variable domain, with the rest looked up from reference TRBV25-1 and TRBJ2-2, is EADIYQTPRYLVIGTGKKITLECSQTMGHDKMYWYQQDPGMELHLIHYSYGVNSTEKGDLSSESTVSRIRTEHFPLTLESARPSHTSQYLCASSDAVTNTGELFFGEGSRLTVL.

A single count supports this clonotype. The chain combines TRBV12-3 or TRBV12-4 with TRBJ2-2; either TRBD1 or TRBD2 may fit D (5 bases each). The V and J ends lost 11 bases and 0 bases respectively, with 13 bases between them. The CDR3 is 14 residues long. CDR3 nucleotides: TGTGCCGGTCGTGGGGGATCGAACACCGGGGAGCTGTTTTTT. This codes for CAGRGGSNTGELFF.

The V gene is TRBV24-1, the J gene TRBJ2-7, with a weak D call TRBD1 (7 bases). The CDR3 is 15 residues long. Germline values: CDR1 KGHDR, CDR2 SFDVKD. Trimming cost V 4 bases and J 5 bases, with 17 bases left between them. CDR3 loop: CATSDRQGGRHEQYF. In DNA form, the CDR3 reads TGTGCCACCAGTGACCGACAGGGAGGAAGGCACGAGCAGTACTTC.

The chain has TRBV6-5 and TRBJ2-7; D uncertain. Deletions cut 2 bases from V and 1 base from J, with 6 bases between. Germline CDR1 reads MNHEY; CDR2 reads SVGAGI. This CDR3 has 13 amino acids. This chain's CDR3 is CASSYKASYEQYF. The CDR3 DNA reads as TGTGCCAGCAGTTACAAGGCTTCCTACGAGCAGTACTTC.

DNA for the CDR3: TGTGCCAGCAAAAGACGCATTACCGGGGAGCTGTTTTTT. It translates to CASKRRITGELFF. V gene TRBV12-3 or TRBV12-4 combines with J gene TRBJ2-2; D remains ambiguous. V was cut by 7 bases and J by 5 bases, with 11 bases left in between. The CDR3 spans 13 residues.

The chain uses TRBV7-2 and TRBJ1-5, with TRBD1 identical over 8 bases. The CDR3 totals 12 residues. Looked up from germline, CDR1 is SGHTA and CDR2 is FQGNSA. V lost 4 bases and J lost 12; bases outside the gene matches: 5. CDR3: CASSSGQGGQHF. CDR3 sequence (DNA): TGTGCCAGCAGCTCCGGACAGGGCGGCCAGCATTTT.

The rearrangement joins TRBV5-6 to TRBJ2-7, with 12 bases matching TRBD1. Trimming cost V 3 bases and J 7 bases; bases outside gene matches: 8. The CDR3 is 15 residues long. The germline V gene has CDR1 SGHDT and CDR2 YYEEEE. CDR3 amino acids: CASSSTGQGAREQYF. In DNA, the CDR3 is TGTGCCAGCAGCTCTACGGGACAGGGGGCTAGGGAGCAGTACTTC.

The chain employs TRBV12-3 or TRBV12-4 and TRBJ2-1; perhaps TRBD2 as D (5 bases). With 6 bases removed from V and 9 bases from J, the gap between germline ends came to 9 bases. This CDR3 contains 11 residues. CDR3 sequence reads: CASSSRGEQFF. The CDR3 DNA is TGTGCCAGCAGCTCCCGGGGTGAGCAGTTCTTC.

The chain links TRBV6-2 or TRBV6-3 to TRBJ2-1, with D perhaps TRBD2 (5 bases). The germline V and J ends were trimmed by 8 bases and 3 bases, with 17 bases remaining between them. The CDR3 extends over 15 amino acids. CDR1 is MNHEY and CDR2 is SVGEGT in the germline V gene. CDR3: CASHKSGVLYNEQFF. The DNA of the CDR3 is TGTGCCAGCCACAAGAGCGGAGTACTCTACAATGAGCAGTTCTTC.